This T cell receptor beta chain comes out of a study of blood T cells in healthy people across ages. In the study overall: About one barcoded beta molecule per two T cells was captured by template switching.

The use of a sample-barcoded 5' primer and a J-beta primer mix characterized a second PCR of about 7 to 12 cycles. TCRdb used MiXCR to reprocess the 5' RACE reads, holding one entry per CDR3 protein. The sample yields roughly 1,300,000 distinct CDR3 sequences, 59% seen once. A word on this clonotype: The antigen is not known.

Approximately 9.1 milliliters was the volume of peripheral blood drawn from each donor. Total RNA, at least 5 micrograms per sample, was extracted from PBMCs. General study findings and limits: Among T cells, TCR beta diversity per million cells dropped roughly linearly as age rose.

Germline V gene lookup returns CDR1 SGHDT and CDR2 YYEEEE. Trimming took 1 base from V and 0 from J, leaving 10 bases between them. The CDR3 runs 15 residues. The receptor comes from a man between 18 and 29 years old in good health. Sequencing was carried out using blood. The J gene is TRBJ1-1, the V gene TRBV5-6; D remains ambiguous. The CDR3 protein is CASSLKTSMNTEAFF. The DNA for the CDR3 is TGTGCCAGCAGCTTGAAAACCTCCATGAACACTGAAGCTTTCTTT.